Each of the 20 T cell receptor beta chains below was sequenced from the same sample in a study of blood T cell repertoires in COVID-19 (dated by TCRdb to 2020 to 2021). Receptor libraries were prepared by the immunoSEQ multiplex PCR assay. The clones in this table, taken by TCRdb from immuneACCESS, are in-frame only. Not every clone is retained; where verified, under half of the shortfall comes from an unresolved V gene, and the cause of the rest is unknown. The sample records about 260,000 clones, around 87% of which are singletons. The top ten hold about 2.1% of the sample. The sample consisted of peripheral blood. The origin of the receptors is a woman aged 45-59 years with acute or convalescent COVID-19.

The rearrangement uses TRBV27 and TRBJ1-1; D unclear. This CDR3 comprises 19 residues. Germline V CDR1 and CDR2: MNHEY, SMNVEV (reference sequence). V was trimmed by 8 bases and J by 8 bases, leaving 36 bases between them. For the CDR3, the DNA is TGTGCCAGCGCCCGGGAAACAGTTTTCCGAAATTTTAAGCATAGCGAAGCTTTCTTT. Encoded protein: CASARETVFRNFKHSEAFF.

V and J are TRBV23-1 and TRBJ1-1, with 10 bases fitting TRBD1. TRBV23-1 is placed among ORFs of uncertain function. Losses at the gene ends were 5 bases for V and 0 bases for J; bases not matched to a gene: 9. CDR3 size: 17 residues. The CDR3 loop is CASSANRDRGLNTEAFF. DNA of the CDR3: TGCGCCAGCAGTGCGAATAGGGACAGGGGATTGAACACTGAAGCTTTCTTT.

The CDR3 region is CASRKTGPNYGYTF. The CDR3 DNA is TGTGCCAGCAGAAAGACAGGGCCAAACTATGGCTACACCTTC. The gene calls are TRBV28 and TRBJ1-2; TRBD1 matches at 7 bases. The CDR3 length is 14 residues. Germline V gene lookup returns CDR1 MDHEN and CDR2 SYDVKM. With 6 bases clipped from V and 2 bases from J, the junction kept 6 bases outside the gene matches.

This clone was counted between two and nine times. The V and J genes are TRBV4-3 and TRBJ2-7; 7 positions agree with TRBD2. The CDR3 extends over 14 amino acids. CDR1 is LGHNA and CDR2 is YSLEER in the germline V gene. V was pared by 4 bases and J by 2 bases, with 5 bases of the junction left unmatched. CDR3 sequence: CASSRSGGAYEQYF. DNA for the CDR3: TGCGCCAGCAGCCGCAGTGGGGGGGCCTACGAGCAGTACTTC.

V and J are TRBV19 and TRBJ2-2; the D is unclear. With 3 bases removed from V and 2 bases from J, the gap between germline ends came to 4 bases. Germline values: CDR1 LNHDA, CDR2 SQIVND (reference sequence). CDR3 size: 13 residues. The CDR3 here is CASSIYNTGELFF. CDR3 nucleotides: TGTGCCAGTAGTATTTATAACACCGGGGAGCTGTTTTTT.

This clone was counted a few times. The rearrangement uses TRBV5-1 and TRBJ2-2; D not certain. The CDR3 consists of 14 residues. The V gene's germline CDR1 is SGHRS and CDR2 YFSETQ. Trimming removed 1 base from V and 2 bases from J, with 6 bases in between. The CDR3 bases are TGCGCCAGCAGCTTGACAGTTAACACCGGGGAGCTGTTTTTT. Translated: CASSLTVNTGELFF.

The chain is built from TRBV24-1 and TRBJ2-5; weak D call: TRBD2 (5 bases). This CDR3 comprises 13 residues. Germline V gene sequence: CDR1 KGHDR, CDR2 SFDVKD. Trimming cost V 7 bases and J 4 bases, with 12 bases left between them. The CDR3 coding sequence is TGTGCCACCAGGTCCGGGAAACTAGAGACCCAGTACTTC. As protein: CATRSGKLETQYF.

The chain is built from TRBV30 and TRBJ1-6, with D possibly being TRBD1 (6 bases). The ends were cut back, 5 bases at V and 8 bases at J, with 13 bases in the middle. The CDR3 consists of 13 residues. Germline V gene sequence: CDR1 GTSNPN, CDR2 SVGIG (reference sequence). CDR3 DNA sequence: TGTGCCTGGGCTCCGGACAGACATTCACCCCTCCACTTT. It codes for CAWAPDRHSPLHF.

The genes are TRBV19 and TRBJ2-2; no clear D. V was clipped by 8 bases and J by 7 bases, with 14 bases between them. From germline, CDR1 is LNHDA and CDR2 SQIVND (reference sequence). CDR3 size: 13 residues. CDR3 sequence: CASALVVFGELFF. The CDR3 region has the DNA TGTGCCAGTGCCCTAGTAGTGTTCGGGGAGCTGTTTTTT.

J is TRBJ1-4 and V is TRBV6-2 or TRBV6-3, with a tentative D call TRBD1 (6 bases). V was pared by 4 bases and J by 5 bases, with 14 bases between. This CDR3 has 15 residues. From germline, CDR1 is MNHEY and CDR2 SVGEGT. The CDR3 bases are TGTGCCAGCAGTTCGACAGGCGCCCTGAATGAAAAACTGTTTTTT. Its protein is CASSSTGALNEKLFF.

The chain couples TRBV4-2 to TRBJ1-3; 8 bases fit TRBD1. Trimming cost V 3 bases and J 0 bases; bases outside gene matches: 10. This CDR3 region has 18 residues. Germline assignment: CDR1 LGHNA and CDR2 YNFKEQ. DNA for the CDR3: TGTGCCAGCAGCCAGGACCCTCAGGGGGCATTCTCTGGAAACACCATATATTTT. This translates into CASSQDPQGAFSGNTIYF.

The chain uses TRBV30 and TRBJ1-1; D might be TRBD1 (5 bases). This CDR3 has 15 residues. With 0 bases removed from V and 2 bases from J, the gap between germline ends came to 13 bases. The germline V gene encodes CDR1 GTSNPN and CDR2 SVGIG (reference sequence). The CDR3 sequence: CAWSVPGQGNTEAFF. The CDR3 coding sequence is TGTGCCTGGAGTGTACCCGGACAAGGAAACACTGAAGCTTTCTTT.

The V and J genes are TRBV7-3 and TRBJ1-1; maybe TRBD1 (6 bases). This CDR3 has 15 residues. CDR1 and CDR2 (germline): SGHTA, FQGTGA. V lost 5 bases to trimming and J lost 3 bases, with 16 bases between them. CDR3 nucleotides: TGTGCCAGCAGCCTTCACAGGGAGAAGTACACTGAAGCTTTCTTT. As protein: CASSLHREKYTEAFF.

The chain recombines TRBV4-3 with TRBJ1-2; a possible D gene is TRBD1 (5 bases). CDR1 and CDR2 (germline): LGHNA, YSLEER. Trimming took off 3 bases at V and 6 bases at J, with 14 bases between the two ends. The CDR3 loop spans 14 amino acids. The CDR3 DNA is TGCGCCAGCAGCCAGGACCTGGGAGGGGATGGCTACACCTTC. It translates to CASSQDLGGDGYTF.

V is TRBV13 and J is TRBJ2-7; D may be TRBD1 (5 bases). The germline gives CDR1 PRHDT, CDR2 FYEKMQ (reference sequence). V was cut by 2 bases and J by 1 base, with 9 bases left in between. The CDR3 is made up of 14 amino acids. The CDR3 DNA follows: TGTGCCAGCAGCTTATTGACAGAATCCTACGAGCAGTACTTC. It yields the protein CASSLLTESYEQYF. The full variable domain, its missing parts supplied by reference TRBV13 and TRBJ2-7, is AAGVIQSPRHLIKEKRETATLKCYPIPRHDTVYWYQQGPGQDPQFLISFYEKMQSDKGSIPDRFSAQQFSDYHSELNMSSLELGDSALYFCASSLLTESYEQYFGPGTRLTVT.

This clone has a single count. The chain carries TRBV9 and TRBJ2-3, with 7 bases aligning to TRBD1. This CDR3 has 15 amino acids. With V trimmed by 3 bases and J by 0 bases, 4 bases remained unmatched. The germline V gene has CDR1 SGDLS and CDR2 YYNGEE. CDR3 sequence: CASSEGQFSTDTQYF. The CDR3 DNA sequence: TGTGCCAGCAGCGAGGGACAGTTTAGCACAGATACGCAGTATTTT.

The V and J genes are TRBV5-1 and TRBJ1-2; maybe TRBD1 (6 bases). The germline CDR1 and CDR2 sequences are SGHRS and YFSETQ. The CDR3 runs 17 residues. The V end was cut by 4 bases, the J end by 1 base, with 20 bases between. This chain's CDR3 is CASSPGSANRDNYGYTF. Here the CDR3 DNA reads TGCGCCAGCAGCCCCGGGTCCGCAAACAGGGATAACTATGGCTACACCTTC. Drawing the rest from reference TRBV5-1 and TRBJ1-2, the complete variable domain is KAGVTQTPRYLIKTRGQQVTLSCSPISGHRSVSWYQQTPGQGLQFLFEYFSETQRNKGNFPGRFSGRQFSNSRSEMNVSTLELGDSALYLCASSPGSANRDNYGYTFGSGTRLTVV.

CDR3 bases: TGTGCCAGCTCCTTCAGGACAGGGCCTAACACCGGGGAGCTGTTTTTT. Translation: CASSFRTGPNTGELFF. This rearrangement joins TRBV18 to TRBJ2-2, with 8 positions matching TRBD1. The CDR3 has 16 residues. Germline V gives CDR1 KGHSH, CDR2 LQKENI. V was pared by 6 bases and J by 2 bases, with 8 bases of the junction left unmatched.

The chain joins TRBV7-9 to TRBJ2-3, with 8 bases fitting TRBD2. The germline CDR1 and CDR2 sequences are SEHNR and FQNEAQ (reference sequence). CDR3 length equals 14 residues. V gave up 8 bases and J gave up 1 base; unmatched junction bases: 5. The DNA of the CDR3 is TGTGCCAGCCTCTCAGCGGGAGGCACAGATACGCAGTATTTT. It encodes CASLSAGGTDTQYF.

This clone was seen only once. J is TRBJ1-1 and V is TRBV7-2, with D possibly TRBD1 on 5 matching bases. V shed 5 bases and J shed 4 bases, with 20 bases lying between them. Germline V lookup: CDR1 SGHTA, CDR2 FQGNSA. The CDR3 spans 16 residues. The CDR3 DNA reads TGTGCCAGCAGCGAATTCTGGGCGGGGGTTGGCACTGAAGCTTTCTTT. This encodes CASSEFWAGVGTEAFF.